This T cell receptor (beta chain) is drawn from a study of shared clonotypes between healthy human individuals. Points from the study as a whole: Several donors held about 5% of naive CD4 clonotypes in common. Against clonotypes common to all four donors, non-shared ones had lower generation probabilities.

V shed 4 bases and J shed 9 bases, with 10 bases lying between them. This CDR3 region has 13 residues. Germline V gene sequence: CDR1 MGHDK, CDR2 SYGVNS. A word on this clone: Its matching antigen is unknown.

Sequencing used immunoSEQ multiplex PCR; TCRdb keeps in-frame clones, though not all of them. The sample has millions of clones; 95% are singletons. This clonotype was sampled from a man between 18 and 35 years old in good health. Specimen: naive CD4+ T cells sorted from blood. Described subset: CD45RA+ positively selected. The chain is built from TRBV25-1 and TRBJ1-6; no definite D call. The CDR3 spells CASSVIEGSPLHF. In DNA form, the CDR3 reads TGTGCCAGCAGTGTAATAGAGGGTTCACCCCTCCACTTT. Combining the CDR3 with reference TRBV25-1 and TRBJ1-6 gives the whole variable domain EADIYQTPRYLVIGTGKKITLECSQTMGHDKMYWYQQDPGMELHLIHYSYGVNSTEKGDLSSESTVSRIRTEHFPLTLESARPSHTSQYLCASSVIEGSPLHFGNGTRLTVT.